Shown below are 9 T cell receptor beta chains from a single sample sequenced in a study of T-cell memory formation after mild COVID-19. MiXCR, run by TCRdb on the 5' RACE reads, gives a single entry per CDR3 protein. This table holds a few hundred thousand distinct CDR3 sequences, 25% to 30% found once. The sequenced sample was PBMCs or a T cell subset sorted from them (not recorded which). These receptors were taken from an adult woman who had mild COVID-19 (a few samples of this study predate the infection). Cell type and time point are not known.

This clonotype was recorded a few times. The CDR3 here is CASSRFRGVDEQFF. The CDR3 DNA reads TGTGCCAGCAGCCGATTCAGGGGAGTAGATGAGCAGTTCTTC. J is TRBJ2-1 and V is TRBV7-9; maybe TRBD1 (6 bases). The V gene's germline CDR1 is SEHNR and CDR2 FQNEAQ (reference sequence). V was cut by 5 bases and J by 8 bases, with 16 bases left in between. CDR3 length: 14 amino acids.

In this sample, this clonotype turned up a few times. The chain couples TRBV12-3 or TRBV12-4 to TRBJ1-3; 8 nucleotides align to TRBD1. The junction had 6 bases not matched to a gene; V was cut back by 5 bases and J by 3 bases. The CDR3 consists of 15 residues. CDR3 protein: CASSETGVHGNTIYF. DNA for the CDR3: TGTGCCAGCAGTGAGACAGGGGTTCATGGAAACACCATATATTTT.

This clonotype has only a few counts. The rearrangement uses TRBV7-9 and TRBJ1-1, with 8 bases matching TRBD1. CDR1 is SEHNR, CDR2 FQNEAQ, per germline (reference sequence). This CDR3 region has 15 residues. Trimming cost V 5 bases and J 5 bases; bases outside gene matches: 10. CDR3 bases: TGTGCCAGCAGCCCAGGGGCCAGGGGGCTTACTGAAGCTTTCTTT. Its protein is CASSPGARGLTEAFF.

This clonotype showed up just a few times. The CDR3 nucleotides read TGTGCCAGCACCTTCGCAGGGACAGAAGCTTTCTTT. Its protein product is CASTFAGTEAFF. This rearrangement joins TRBV5-5 to TRBJ1-1; a weak D match, TRBD1 (6 bases). The CDR3 totals 12 residues. Germline CDR1 SGHKS, CDR2 YYEKEE (reference sequence). The ends were cut back, 6 bases at V and 8 bases at J, with 14 bases in the middle.

A few counts support this clonotype. The chain combines TRBV9 with TRBJ2-5; D gene unclear. This CDR3 is built from 15 residues. V lost 1 base and J 1 base, leaving 11 bases between the germline ends. Germline V gene sequence: CDR1 SGDLS, CDR2 YYNGEE. CDR3 sequence (DNA): TGTGCCAGCAGCGTATCAGGCGCCAGCCAAGAGACCCAGTACTTC. Translated, it gives CASSVSGASQETQYF. Drawing the rest from reference TRBV9 and TRBJ2-5, the complete variable domain is DSGVTQTPKHLITATGQRVTLRCSPRSGDLSVYWYQQSLDQGLQFLIQYYNGEERAKGNILERFSAQQFPDLHSELNLSSLELGDSALYFCASSVSGASQETQYFGPGTRLLVL.

This clonotype turned up a few times. A junction end diverges from the germline sequence, so it may reflect a read error. V and J are TRBV11-2 and TRBJ2-2, with a weak D call TRBD2 (5 bases). Germline CDR1 SGHAT, CDR2 FQNNGV. The CDR3 consists of 11 residues. The CDR3 loop reads CASSTLRELHF. CDR3 nucleotide sequence: TGTGCCAGCAGCACACTTAGGGAGCTTCATTTT.

The chain employs TRBV7-2 and TRBJ2-3; 12 positions agree with TRBD2. This CDR3 spans 15 amino acids. Unmatched junction bases numbered 6, after V lost 6 bases and J lost 5 bases. Looked up from germline, CDR1 is SGHTA and CDR2 is FQGNSA. The CDR3 loop is CASRKGLAGKDTQYF. CDR3 in DNA: TGTGCCAGCAGAAAAGGACTAGCGGGAAAAGATACGCAGTATTTT.

The chain recombines TRBV7-6 with TRBJ2-3; 9 positions match TRBD1. The CDR3 covers 15 residues. Germline V gives CDR1 SGHVS, CDR2 FNYEAQ. Losses at the gene ends were 3 bases for V and 3 bases for J; bases not matched to a gene: 4. The CDR3 bases are TGTGCCAGCAGCTTCGGACAGGGGAGAACAGATACGCAGTATTTT. Translated: CASSFGQGRTDTQYF.

About this clonotype itself: This could be a read error, since a much larger clone is one nucleotide away. The CDR3 does not end in the conserved phenylalanine or tryptophan, so this is likely a read error. The V and J genes are TRBV6-5 and TRBJ1-1, with D maybe TRBD1 (5 bases). Per germline, CDR1 MNHEY and CDR2 SVGAGI. This CDR3 spans 12 amino acids. V was trimmed by 6 bases and J by 11 bases, leaving 16 bases between them. The CDR3 DNA sequence: TGTGCCAGCAGCCTCCGGGGGAGGGAGGCTTTCTCT. This sequence encodes CASSLRGREAFS.